This TCR beta chain was sequenced for a study of blood T cell repertoires in COVID-19. Study at large: T cells, B-cell-depleted T cells, or PBMCs supplied cDNA or gDNA.

Repertoires were generated with immunoSEQ multiplex PCR, while TCRdb's copy carries only in-frame clones and drops some. The sample has roughly 150,000 clones, about 89% seen once; the top ten hold 2.5% to 3.5%. The CDR3 runs to 14 residues. The junction had 7 bases not matched to a gene; V was cut back by 6 bases and J by 6 bases. The V gene's germline CDR1 is MNHNS and CDR2 SASEGT. The chain uses TRBV6-1 and TRBJ1-5, with 8 bases identical to TRBD1. The sequenced sample consisted of peripheral blood. The TCR was taken from a man between 60 and 70 years old with acute or convalescent COVID-19. CDR3 in DNA: TGTGCCAGCAGGGGCAGGGGGCAAACTCAGCCCCAGCATTTT. Its translation: CASRGRGQTQPQHF.